Here is one TCR beta chain with its context. Many counts were recorded for this clonotype. The target of this receptor is not known. The input lacks base qualities; no much larger clone sits a single base away. These data are taken from a study of T-cell reconstitution after alpha-beta-depleted transplantation in children (dated by TCRdb to about 2016). In terms of the full investigation: The study quantitatively tracked T-cell immune reconstitution after TCRalphabeta/CD19-depleted allogeneic hematopoietic cell transplantation in children using TCR repertoire profiling. Findings and caveats that apply to the study as a whole: Hyperexpanded clone frequencies declined over subsequent months; after one year, T-cell counts and TCRbeta diversity were mostly attributed to newly produced T cells. In some patients, high TCRbeta diversity at day 60 was attributed to recipient T cells and intrathymic progenitors that had survived conditioning. About two months after transplant, the apparently early recovery of alphabetaT-cell counts reportedly depended on just several hundred clones that had expanded rapidly and came from non-depleted graft cells.

The library relied on PCR. These reads were obtained on an Illumina HiSeq 2500. To normalize quantification of the TCRbeta repertoire, the TCR libraries were built with molecular barcoding that relied on unique molecular identifiers. The raw public data were reprocessed by TCRdb itself: fastp quality trimming at Q25, MiXCR clonotype calling, in-frame beta chains only. Every CDR3 protein is listed once, alongside the most common genes and DNA of its rows. The sample records roughly 180,000 distinct CDR3 sequences, 11% of which are singletons. The ten largest clones add up to about 13% of the sample. The treatment or condition label of this sample denotes: allogeneic hematopoietic cell transplantation with graft depleted of TCRalphabeta T cells and CD19 B cells. The children who served as transplant recipients had been given grafts of TCRalphabeta/CD19-depleted allogeneic hematopoietic cells. Trimming removed 3 bases from V and 1 base from J, leaving 13 bases between the germline ends. Reading from cysteine to phenylalanine, the CDR3 counts 15 amino acids. Only the CDR3 part of the read is kept: 45 bases, read in frame from the first base. Via the germline V gene, CDR1 is SGDLS and CDR2 YYNGEE.

The TCR comes from a boy aged 2 to 10 with acute myeloid leukemia, due to receive a stem cell transplant. Here the sequenced sample was PBMCs, taken before TCRalphabeta/CD19-depleted stem cell transplant. Recombination connected TRBV9 to TRBJ1-2; TRBD1 is a possible D gene, resting on 5 matching bases. The bases read TGTGCCAGCAGCGCGGGGACGGCATATAACTATGGCTACACCTTC. It translates to CASSAGTAYNYGYTF.